Listed here are 19 T cell receptor beta chains from one sample, sequenced in a study of cytomegalovirus exposure and HLA in healthy donors. With 60 Vbeta and 13 Jbeta primers, the PCR was carried out. TCRdb's copy holds only in-frame clones and misses some; the assay was immunoSEQ multiplex PCR. Altogether 100,000 to 150,000 clones are present, about 75% being singletons, with the ten largest covering around 28%. Source material: PBMCs. These TCRs come from a man aged 55-75 years in good health and CMV-seropositive.

In this sample, this clone turned up a few times. J is TRBJ1-2 and V is TRBV5-1, with 7 bases lining up with TRBD1. Trimming at V came to 4 bases and at J to 1 base, leaving 7 bases not matched to a gene. This CDR3 region has 15 residues. CDR1 is SGHRS and CDR2 is YFSETQ in the germline V gene. The CDR3 nucleotides read TGCGCCAGCAGCCCACGCGGGACAGTTAACTATGGCTACACCTTC. Amino acid sequence: CASSPRGTVNYGYTF. Full variable domain (outside the CDR3, taken from reference TRBV5-1 and TRBJ1-2): KAGVTQTPRYLIKTRGQQVTLSCSPISGHRSVSWYQQTPGQGLQFLFEYFSETQRNKGNFPGRFSGRQFSNSRSEMNVSTLELGDSALYLCASSPRGTVNYGYTFGSGTRLTVV.

This clone was picked up a small number of times. V and J are TRBV9 and TRBJ2-7; D is perhaps TRBD2 (5 bases). Trimming removed 0 bases at V and 3 bases at J, with 10 bases between. Germline-derived CDR1 and CDR2 are SGDLS and YYNGEE. The CDR3 totals 14 residues. CDR3 region: CASSVGRVNYEQYF. DNA of the CDR3: TGTGCCAGCAGCGTAGGGCGGGTGAACTACGAGCAGTACTTC.

The chain carries TRBV5-5 and TRBJ2-7; possible D gene TRBD2, 7 bases. V dropped 5 bases and J dropped 4 bases, with 19 bases sitting between them. Germline CDR1 SGHKS, CDR2 YYEKEE (reference sequence). The CDR3 totals 15 residues. The CDR3 coding sequence is TGTGCCAGCAGGACACGCCGGGGGGCGGGTTACGAGCAGTACTTC. It encodes CASRTRRGAGYEQYF.

The chain uses TRBV7-8 and TRBJ1-2; maybe TRBD1 (6 bases). V was pared by 3 bases and J by 3 bases, with 20 bases between. Germline V CDR1 and CDR2: SGHVS, FQNEAQ. The CDR3 has 17 amino acids. CDR3 loop: CASSFLGGGANDYGYTF. The CDR3 region has the DNA TGTGCCAGCAGCTTTTTAGGAGGGGGGGCCAACGACTATGGCTACACCTTC.

This rearrangement joins TRBV2 to TRBJ1-5, with D possibly matching TRBD1 (6 bases). V dropped 8 bases and J dropped 7 bases, with 15 bases sitting between them. CDR1 SNHLY and CDR2 FYNNEI come from the germline V gene. This CDR3 contains 13 residues. The CDR3 nucleotides are TGTGCCAGCGGAGCACAGGGTCGACAGCCCCAGCATTTT. It is translated as CASGAQGRQPQHF.

This chain uses TRBV2 with TRBJ1-1; weak D call: TRBD1 (5 bases). CDR3 length: 16 amino acids. V lost 6 bases and J 2 bases, leaving 19 bases between the germline ends. CDR1 SNHLY and CDR2 FYNNEI come from the germline V gene. This chain's CDR3 is CASRGMPGRPNTEAFF. The CDR3 DNA reads TGTGCCAGCAGAGGGATGCCAGGGCGTCCAAACACTGAAGCTTTCTTT. The variable domain in full, completed from reference TRBV2 and TRBJ1-1, reads EPEVTQTPSHQVTQMGQEVILRCVPISNHLYFYWYRQILGQKVEFLVSFYNNEISEKSEIFDDQFSVERPDGSNFTLKIRSTKLEDSAMYFCASRGMPGRPNTEAFFGQGTRLTVV.

This clone was picked up many times. CDR3 coding DNA: TGCGCCAGCAGCCAAGGTCAGGGCGTTACCTACAATGAGCAGTTCTTC. Its translation: CASSQGQGVTYNEQFF. The rearrangement joins TRBV4-1 to TRBJ2-1; maybe TRBD1 (5 bases). Trimming cost V 1 base and J 2 bases, with 12 bases left between them. Germline V gene sequence: CDR1 MGHRA, CDR2 YSYEKL. CDR3 length equals 16 residues.

The rearrangement joins TRBV6-1 to TRBJ1-3; 7 positions agree with TRBD1. V shed 7 bases, J shed 1 base, and the junction held 7 bases outside the gene matches. CDR3 size: 15 residues. Germline V gene data show CDR1 as MNHNS and CDR2 as SASEGT. CDR3 residues: CASTADRSSGNTIYF. CDR3 nucleotides: TGTGCCAGCACCGCGGACAGGTCGTCTGGAAACACCATATATTTT.

V usage is TRBV7-8 and J usage is TRBJ2-5; perhaps TRBD1 as D (6 bases). Germline V gives CDR1 SGHVS, CDR2 FQNEAQ. The CDR3 is 14 amino acids. V was pared by 4 bases and J by 5 bases, with 14 bases between. The CDR3 protein is CASSSRQAPETQYF. The CDR3 nucleotides are TGTGCCAGCAGCTCCCGACAGGCTCCGGAGACCCAGTACTTC.

This sequence joins TRBV6-1 and TRBJ1-5; 8 nucleotides line up with TRBD1. This CDR3 contains 14 residues. With 5 bases clipped from V and 5 bases from J, the junction kept 5 bases outside the gene matches. CDR1 is MNHNS, CDR2 SASEGT, per germline. DNA for the CDR3: TGTGCCAGCAGTCGAGCAGGGGGCGATCAGCCCCAGCATTTT. This translates into CASSRAGGDQPQHF.

This clone was picked up one time. This sequence joins TRBV28 and TRBJ2-7; perhaps TRBD1 as D (6 bases). V shed 6 bases and J shed 3 bases, with 18 bases lying between them. The CDR3 runs to 15 residues. Germline CDR1 and CDR2: MDHEN and SYDVKM. The CDR3 DNA is TGTGCCAGCAGACCTATCTACGGACAGCGCTACGAGCAGTACTTC. Amino acids: CASRPIYGQRYEQYF.

V and J are TRBV15 and TRBJ2-3, with D unresolved. Trimming shortened V by 5 bases and J by 4 bases, and 16 bases separated the two germline ends. Germline lookup yields CDR1 LNHNV and CDR2 YYDKDF (reference sequence). The CDR3 contains 15 residues. The CDR3 DNA reads TGTGCCACCAGCCCGCCAGGTCGGAAAGCAGATACGCAGTATTTT. Translating it yields CATSPPGRKADTQYF.

V and J are TRBV2 and TRBJ2-7; 10 bases map to TRBD1. The J segment lost 3 bases and the V segment lost 6 bases, leaving 8 bases of the junction unmatched. The CDR3 length is 15 residues. CDR1 is SNHLY, CDR2 FYNNEI, per germline. The chain's CDR3 is CASRATGGNLYEQYF. The CDR3 DNA reads as TGTGCCAGCAGGGCGACAGGGGGCAATCTCTACGAGCAGTACTTC.

The gene calls are TRBV29-1 and TRBJ1-2, with TRBD1 identical over 7 bases. This CDR3 is 15 amino acids long. From germline, CDR1 is SQVTM and CDR2 ANQGSEA. Trimming removed 6 bases from V and 1 base from J; junction bases left unmatched: 11. In nucleotides, the CDR3 is TGCAGCGTCTCAGCACAGGGGACTTTTAACTATGGCTACACCTTC. It codes for CSVSAQGTFNYGYTF.

This clone came up a few times. The chain links TRBV7-8 to TRBJ1-2; TRBD1 might be the D (5 bases). This CDR3 is built from 13 residues. The V end was cut by 5 bases, the J end by 4 bases, with 11 bases between. Germline V gives CDR1 SGHVS, CDR2 FQNEAQ. CDR3 coding DNA: TGTGCCAGCAGCCCCCAGGGCTTCTATGGCTACACCTTC. Amino acid sequence: CASSPQGFYGYTF.

The V gene is TRBV6-4, the J gene TRBJ2-3; the D gene is possibly TRBD1 (6 bases). The ends were cut back, 5 bases at V and 6 bases at J, with 9 bases in the middle. The CDR3 sequence is 12 residues long. Germline V gene lookup returns CDR1 MRHNA and CDR2 SNTAGT. For the CDR3, the DNA is TGTGCCAGCAGTAGTCAGGGGGATACGCAGTATTTT. It translates to CASSSQGDTQYF.

The chain couples TRBV19 to TRBJ1-6, with D possibly TRBD1 on 6 matching bases. CDR1 LNHDA and CDR2 SQIVND come from the germline V gene (reference sequence). This CDR3 has 15 residues. V shed 5 bases and J shed 7 bases, with 15 bases lying between them. CDR3 amino acids: CASSSQGITNSPLHF. CDR3 nucleotide sequence: TGTGCCAGTAGTTCACAGGGAATTACGAATTCACCCCTCCACTTT.

This chain links TRBV5-1 with TRBJ2-5; possible D gene TRBD1, 7 bases. From germline, CDR1 is SGHRS and CDR2 YFSETQ. V lost 0 bases and J lost 5, with 14 bases in between. This CDR3 contains 15 residues. CDR3 sequence: CASSLVGSGGETQYF. CDR3 coding DNA: TGCGCCAGCAGCTTGGTTGGGTCAGGGGGGGAGACCCAGTACTTC.

V usage is TRBV11-2 and J usage is TRBJ2-7; TRBD2 matches at 8 bases. V lost 5 bases, J lost 0 bases, and 6 bases stayed unmatched. CDR1 and CDR2 (germline): SGHAT, FQNNGV. The CDR3 is made up of 15 amino acids. The CDR3 loop is CASSDSGMSSYEQYF. As DNA, the CDR3 is TGTGCCAGCAGCGATAGCGGGATGAGCTCCTACGAGCAGTACTTC. The full variable domain, with the rest looked up from reference TRBV11-2 and TRBJ2-7, is EAGVAQSPRYKIIEKRQSVAFWCNPISGHATLYWYQQILGQGPKLLIQFQNNGVVDDSQLPKDRFSAERLKGVDSTLKIQPAKLEDSAVYLCASSDSGMSSYEQYFGPGTRLTVT.